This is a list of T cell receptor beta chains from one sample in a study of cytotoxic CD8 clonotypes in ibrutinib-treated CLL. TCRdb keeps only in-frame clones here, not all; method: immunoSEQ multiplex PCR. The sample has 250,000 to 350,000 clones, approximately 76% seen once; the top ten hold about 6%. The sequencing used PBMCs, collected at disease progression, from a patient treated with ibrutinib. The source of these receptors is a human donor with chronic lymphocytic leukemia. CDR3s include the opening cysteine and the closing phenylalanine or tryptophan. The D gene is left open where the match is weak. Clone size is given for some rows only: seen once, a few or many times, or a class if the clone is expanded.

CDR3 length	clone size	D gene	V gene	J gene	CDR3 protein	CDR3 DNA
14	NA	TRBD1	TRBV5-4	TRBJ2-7	CATSTGRESYEQYF	TGTGCCACCTCGACAGGGAGAGAGTCCTACGAGCAGTACTTC
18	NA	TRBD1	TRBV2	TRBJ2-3	CASSASRSGTGVSDTQYF	TGTGCCAGCAGCGCCAGTCGATCCGGGACAGGGGTTTCAGATACGCAGTATTTT
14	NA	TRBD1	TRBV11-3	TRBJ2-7	CASSHRDRVDEQYF	TGTGCCAGCAGCCACCGGGACAGGGTGGACGAGCAGTACTTC
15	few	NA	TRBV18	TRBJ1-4	CASSDDGRMGEKLFF	TGTGCCAGCTCGGATGACGGCAGGATGGGTGAAAAACTGTTTTTT
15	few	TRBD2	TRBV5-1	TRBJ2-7	CASSLDTGGVDEQYF	TGCGCCAGCAGCTTGGATACGGGAGGGGTCGACGAGCAGTACTTC
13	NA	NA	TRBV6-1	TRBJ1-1	CASSARRNTEAFF	TGTGCCAGCAGTGCCAGACGGAACACTGAAGCTTTCTTT
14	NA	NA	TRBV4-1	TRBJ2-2	CASSQVLGAGELFF	TGCGCCAGCAGCCAAGTATTGGGGGCCGGGGAGCTGTTTTTT
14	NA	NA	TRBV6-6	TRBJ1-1	CASSYGQGHTEAFF	TGTGCCAGCAGTTACGGGCAGGGTCACACTGAAGCTTTCTTT
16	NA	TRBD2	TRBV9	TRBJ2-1	CASRGTSGSSYNEQFF	TGTGCCAGCAGGGGGACTAGCGGAAGCTCCTACAATGAGCAGTTCTTC
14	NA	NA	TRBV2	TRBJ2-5	CASSRTLGLETQYF	TGTGCCAGCAGCCGAACACTCGGGCTAGAGACCCAGTACTTC
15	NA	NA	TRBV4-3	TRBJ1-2	CASSPRGGISYGYTF	TGCGCCAGCAGCCCAAGGGGGGGGATTAGCTATGGCTACACCTTC
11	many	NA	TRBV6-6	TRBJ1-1	CASSYGGDAFF	TGTGCCAGCAGTTACGGAGGGGACGCTTTCTTT
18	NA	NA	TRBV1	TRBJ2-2	CTSSQASMGGPRPGELFF	TGCACCAGCAGCCAAGCTTCTATGGGAGGCCCCCGCCCCGGGGAGCTGTTTTTT
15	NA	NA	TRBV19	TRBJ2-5	CASSIQQGGQETQYF	TGTGCCAGTAGTATTCAACAGGGCGGCCAAGAGACCCAGTACTTC
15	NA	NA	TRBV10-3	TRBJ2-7	CAISLLFDLSYEQYF	TGTGCCATCAGTCTTCTATTCGACCTCTCCTACGAGCAGTACTTC
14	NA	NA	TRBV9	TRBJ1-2	CASSHPNGGNGYTF	TGTGCCAGCAGCCATCCAAACGGAGGAAATGGCTACACCTTC
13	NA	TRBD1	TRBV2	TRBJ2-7	CASSLPTGGEQYF	TGTGCCAGCAGTCTCCCCACAGGGGGTGAGCAGTACTTC
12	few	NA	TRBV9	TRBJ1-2	CASRDVLYGYTF	TGTGCCAGCAGGGACGTCCTCTATGGCTACACCTTC
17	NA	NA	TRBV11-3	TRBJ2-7	CASSLSVSGTHSGEQYF	TGTGCCAGCAGCTTATCAGTTTCCGGGACACATTCCGGCGAGCAGTACTTC
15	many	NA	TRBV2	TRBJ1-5	CASSGEGVDNQPQHF	TGTGCCAGCAGTGGCGAGGGGGTTGACAATCAGCCCCAGCATTTT
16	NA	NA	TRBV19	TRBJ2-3	CASSIVQAGIKYTQYF	TGTGCCAGTAGTATCGTCCAGGCAGGGATCAAATATACGCAGTATTTT
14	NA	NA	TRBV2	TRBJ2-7	CASSPPPQAYEQYF	TGTGCCAGCTCCCCTCCTCCGCAGGCCTACGAGCAGTACTTC
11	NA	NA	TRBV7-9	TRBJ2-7	CASSSGCEQYF	TGTGCCAGCAGCTCCGGATGCGAGCAGTACTTC
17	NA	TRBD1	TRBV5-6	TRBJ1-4	CASSSTGQGPSNEKLFF	TGTGCCAGCAGCTCGACAGGGCAGGGCCCATCCAATGAAAAACTGTTTTTT
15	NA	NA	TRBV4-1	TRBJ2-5	CASSQDPGWQETQYF	TGCGCCAGCAGCCAAGATCCGGGGTGGCAAGAGACCCAGTACTTC
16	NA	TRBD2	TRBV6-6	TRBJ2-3	CASSQGGGARADTQYF	TGTGCCAGCAGCCAGGGCGGGGGGGCGCGCGCAGATACGCAGTATTTT
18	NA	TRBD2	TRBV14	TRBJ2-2	CASSPWTSGGVNTGELFF	TGTGCCAGCAGCCCCTGGACTAGCGGGGGAGTGAACACCGGGGAGCTGTTTTTT
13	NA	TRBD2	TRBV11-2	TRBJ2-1	CASRGLAGSEQFF	TGTGCCAGTAGAGGGCTAGCGGGAAGTGAGCAGTTCTTC
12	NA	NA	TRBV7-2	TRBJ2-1	CASSRGGNEQFF	TGTGCCAGCAGTCGCGGTGGGAATGAGCAGTTCTTC
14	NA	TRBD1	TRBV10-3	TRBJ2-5	CAISESDRQETQYF	TGTGCCATCAGTGAGTCGGACAGGCAAGAGACCCAGTACTTC
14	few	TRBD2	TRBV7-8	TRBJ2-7	CASSPGTRGGEQYF	TGTGCCAGCAGCCCAGGGACTAGAGGCGGGGAGCAGTACTTC
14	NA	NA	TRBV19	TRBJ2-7	CASSMGRGHYEQYF	TGTGCCAGTAGTATGGGGCGGGGCCACTACGAGCAGTACTTC
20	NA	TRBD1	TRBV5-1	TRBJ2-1	CASRIGKTQGAASVINEQFF	TGCGCCAGCAGAATCGGTAAAACCCAGGGGGCGGCTAGCGTAATCAATGAGCAGTTCTTC
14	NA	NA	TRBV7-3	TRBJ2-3	CASSLDPADETQYF	TGTGCCAGCAGCTTGGATCCCGCCGATGAGACGCAGTATTTT
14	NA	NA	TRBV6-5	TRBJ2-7	CASSYSGNQYEQYF	TGTGCCAGCAGTTACTCGGGTAATCAATACGAGCAGTACTTC
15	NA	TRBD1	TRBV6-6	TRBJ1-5	CASSDGGQGYQPQHF	TGTGCCAGCAGTGACGGGGGACAGGGATATCAGCCCCAGCATTTT
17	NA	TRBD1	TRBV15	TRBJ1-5	CATSPRDRGAGNQPQHF	TGTGCCACCAGCCCCCGGGACAGGGGTGCGGGCAATCAGCCCCAGCATTTT
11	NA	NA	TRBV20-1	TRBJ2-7	CSADGQVEQYF	TGCAGTGCTGATGGACAAGTCGAGCAGTACTTC
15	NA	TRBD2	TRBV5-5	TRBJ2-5	CASSLGLAGVETQYF	TGTGCCAGCAGCTTGGGACTAGCGGGAGTTGAGACCCAGTACTTC
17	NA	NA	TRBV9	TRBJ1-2	CASSVGFSRQANYGYTF	TGTGCCAGCAGCGTTGGGTTCTCTAGACAGGCAAACTATGGCTACACCTTC
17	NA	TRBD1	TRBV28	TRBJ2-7	CASRRILLGTDVYEQYF	TGTGCCAGCAGACGTATACTGCTCGGGACAGACGTCTACGAGCAGTACTTC
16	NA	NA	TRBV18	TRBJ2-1	CASSPRLQKANNEQFF	TGTGCCAGCTCACCACGTCTTCAAAAGGCTAACAATGAGCAGTTCTTC
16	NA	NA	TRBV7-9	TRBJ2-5	CASSYHPGARRETQYF	TGTGCCAGCAGTTACCACCCAGGGGCGAGGCGGGAGACCCAGTACTTC
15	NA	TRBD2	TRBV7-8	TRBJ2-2	CASSLGLAGAGELFF	TGTGCCAGCAGCTTAGGACTAGCGGGAGCCGGGGAGCTGTTTTTT
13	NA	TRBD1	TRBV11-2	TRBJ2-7	CASSLGQHYEQYF	TGTGCCAGCAGCCTGGGACAGCACTACGAGCAGTACTTC
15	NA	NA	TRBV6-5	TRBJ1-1	CASSRTVIGGAEAFF	TGTGCCAGCAGTCGAACTGTTATCGGGGGGGCTGAAGCTTTCTTT
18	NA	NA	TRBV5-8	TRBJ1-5	CASSRRIRTVYSNQPQHF	TGTGCCAGCAGCCGGAGAATCAGGACGGTTTATAGCAATCAGCCCCAGCATTTT
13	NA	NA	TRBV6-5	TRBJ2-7	CASSFKGPYEQYF	TGTGCCAGCAGTTTTAAGGGACCCTACGAGCAGTACTTC
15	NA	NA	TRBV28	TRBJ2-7	CASSKELAHNYEQYF	TGTGCCAGCAGTAAGGAGCTAGCGCATAATTACGAGCAGTACTTC
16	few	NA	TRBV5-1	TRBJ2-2	CASSLGGFRGTGELFF	TGCGCCAGCAGCTTGGGAGGGTTCCGAGGGACCGGGGAGCTGTTTTTT
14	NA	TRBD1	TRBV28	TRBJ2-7	CASTLNGQGAEQYF	TGTGCCAGCACCCTGAACGGTCAGGGGGCCGAGCAGTACTTC
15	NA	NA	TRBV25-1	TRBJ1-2	CASSEPGTPNYGYTF	TGTGCCAGCAGTGAACCGGGGACGCCAAACTATGGCTACACCTTC
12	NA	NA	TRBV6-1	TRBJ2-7	CATVPPYGEQYF	TGTGCCACGGTTCCCCCCTACGGCGAGCAGTACTTC